These 32 T cell receptor beta chains originate from one sample sequenced in a study of lymphopenia after photon versus proton radiotherapy. Produced via immunoSEQ multiplex PCR; TCRdb's table is partial and in-frame only. The table records more than 25,000 clones, about 83% of them present only once. The sample in question was peripheral blood, obtained from a patient treated with proton-based radiotherapy. The source is a woman aged 55-75 years with cholangiocarcinoma. Some clones in this sample may be carry-over from other donors' samples.

CDR3 in DNA: TGTGCCAGCAGCAAATTGTCAGGGGTCCCCACCTACGAGCAGTACTTC. Encoded protein: CASSKLSGVPTYEQYF. V usage is TRBV21-1 and J usage is TRBJ2-7; the tabulated D call, TRBD1, remains unverified against the DNA. TRBV21-1 is noted as a pseudogene. The CDR3 totals 16 residues.

In its sample, this clone was seen once. This chain links TRBV4-3 with TRBJ1-2; D unresolved. Trimming stripped 0 bases from V and 5 bases from J, with 13 bases between. Germline CDR1 reads LGHNA; CDR2 reads YSLEER. The CDR3 has 15 residues. CDR3 protein: CASSQEYFGLYGYTF. For the CDR3, the DNA is TGCGCCAGCAGCCAAGAATACTTTGGGCTTTATGGCTACACCTTC.

The chain uses TRBV19 and TRBJ1-5; D possibly corresponds to TRBD1 (5 bases). This CDR3 is 13 amino acids long. V lost 6 bases and J lost 4, with 10 bases in between. From germline, CDR1 is LNHDA and CDR2 SQIVND (reference sequence). The CDR3 nucleotides are TGTGCCAGTAGGGGACGGATAAATCAGCCCCAGCATTTT. Translation: CASRGRINQPQHF. The complete variable domain, with remaining parts taken from reference TRBV19 and TRBJ1-5, reads DGGITQSPKYLFRKEGQNVTLSCEQNLNHDAMYWYRQDPGQGLRLIYYSQIVNDFQKGDIAEGYSVSREKKESFPLTVTSAQKNPTAFYLCASRGRINQPQHFGDGTRLSIL.

As DNA, the CDR3 is TGTGCCAGCAGCCGATGGGTGGGGCCAAACTACGAGCAGTACTTC. It translates to CASSRWVGPNYEQYF. The rearrangement joins TRBV7-2 to TRBJ2-7, with a possible D match to TRBD1 (5 bases). Trimming shortened V by 5 bases and J by 3 bases, and 17 bases separated the two germline ends. The germline V gene has CDR1 SGHTA and CDR2 FQGNSA. The CDR3 runs to 15 residues.

The chain is built from TRBV29-1 and TRBJ2-3; D call uncertain. The germline gives CDR1 SQVTM, CDR2 ANQGSEA. The V and J ends lost 5 bases and 2 bases respectively, with 8 bases between them. The CDR3 is made up of 12 amino acids. This CDR3 reads CSVHSATDTQYF. The DNA for the CDR3 is TGCAGCGTTCACTCAGCCACAGATACGCAGTATTTT.

The chain combines TRBV19 with TRBJ1-5, with TRBD1 as a possible D gene (6 bases). The germline gives CDR1 LNHDA, CDR2 SQIVND (reference sequence). V dropped 6 bases and J dropped 4 bases, with 19 bases sitting between them. CDR3 length: 16 residues. The CDR3, as DNA: TGTGCCAGTAGCATAATAAGGGCGGGACAAAATCAGCCCCAGCATTTT. It yields the protein CASSIIRAGQNQPQHF.

The chain combines TRBV4-3 with TRBJ2-5; 7 bases line up with TRBD1. The J segment lost 3 bases and the V segment lost 0 bases, leaving 4 bases of the junction unmatched. Germline V gene lookup returns CDR1 LGHNA and CDR2 YSLEER. The CDR3 has 15 residues. The CDR3 is CASSQEGQGEETQYF. The CDR3 region has the DNA TGCGCCAGCAGCCAAGAGGGGCAGGGGGAAGAGACCCAGTACTTC.

The rearrangement uses TRBV6-6 and TRBJ2-7; unclear D gene. This CDR3 is built from 15 residues. Germline values: CDR1 MNHNY, CDR2 SVGAGI (reference sequence). V was shortened by 2 bases and J by 2 bases, with 13 bases between the two germline ends. CDR3 residues: CASSYPSQEPYEQYF. DNA of the CDR3: TGTGCCAGCAGTTACCCATCGCAGGAACCCTACGAGCAGTACTTC.

The gene calls are TRBV7-2 and TRBJ2-7; D call uncertain. The V end was cut by 0 bases, the J end by 1 base, with 10 bases between. The CDR3 loop spans 15 amino acids. The V gene's germline CDR1 is SGHTA and CDR2 FQGNSA. DNA for the CDR3: TGTGCCAGCAGCTTAGCAGGTAACCCTTCCTACGAGCAGTACTTC. Amino acid sequence: CASSLAGNPSYEQYF.

The chain carries TRBV10-1 and TRBJ2-5; TRBD2 matches 8 bases. Germline CDR1 WNHNN, CDR2 SYGVQD (reference sequence). The CDR3 length is 14 residues. The V and J ends lost 0 bases and 4 bases, in that order; junction bases with no gene match: 1. This chain's CDR3 is CASSESLAGETQYF. Written as DNA, the CDR3 is TGCGCCAGCAGTGAGTCGCTAGCGGGAGAGACCCAGTACTTC.

This clone was detected once. This chain links TRBV4-3 with TRBJ2-1; D not certain. The CDR3 has 13 amino acids. V dropped 0 bases and J dropped 15 bases, with 15 bases sitting between them. Germline CDR1 is LGHNA and CDR2 is YSLEER. In DNA form, the CDR3 reads TGCGCCAGCAGCCAAGAAAAAGGAGACACGAGGTTCTTC. Amino acid sequence: CASSQEKGDTRFF.

The V and J genes are TRBV11-2 and TRBJ2-3; D is possibly TRBD2 (6 bases). This CDR3 region has 15 residues. The V end was cut by 1 base, the J end by 8 bases, with 16 bases between. Germline CDR1 is SGHAT and CDR2 is FQNNGV. CDR3 bases: TGTGCCAGCAGCTTAGTTAGCGGAGGGCTTGGTACGCAGTATTTT. Its translation: CASSLVSGGLGTQYF.

As for this clone: One junction end does not reproduce the germline sequence, and a read error may be involved. V usage is TRBV2 and J usage is TRBJ1-5, with a tentative D call TRBD1 (6 bases). The CDR3 is 14 residues long. Germline V lookup: CDR1 SNHLY, CDR2 FYNNEI. CDR3: CASSKTGPNRPQHF. In DNA form, the CDR3 reads TGTGCCAGCAGCAAAACAGGGCCGAATCGGCCCCAGCATTTT. Filled out from reference TRBV2 and TRBJ1-5, the complete variable domain reads EPEVTQTPSHQVTQMGQEVILRCVPISNHLYFYWYRQILGQKVEFLVSFYNNEISEKSEIFDDQFSVERPDGSNFTLKIRSTKLEDSAMYFCASSKTGPNRPQHFGDGTRLSIL.

This chain connects TRBV27 to TRBJ2-3; D not resolved. Trimming left V 1 base short and J 6 bases short, with 14 bases between. Germline lookup yields CDR1 MNHEY and CDR2 SMNVEV (reference sequence). The CDR3 is 15 amino acids. In nucleotides, the CDR3 is TGTGCCAGCAGTTTATGGGCGGCCCTCAAGGATACGCAGTATTTT. Its protein product is CASSLWAALKDTQYF.

This sequence joins TRBV20-1 and TRBJ2-1; perhaps TRBD2 as D (6 bases). The CDR3 runs to 11 residues. The germline V gene encodes CDR1 DFQATT and CDR2 SNEGSKA (reference sequence). V gave up 3 bases and J gave up 6 bases, with 6 bases separating them. The CDR3 is CSASGSNEQFF. DNA of the CDR3: TGCAGTGCTAGCGGGAGCAATGAGCAGTTCTTC.

This sequence joins TRBV11-2 and TRBJ2-2, with 12 bases fitting TRBD2. This CDR3 region has 15 residues. V lost 5 bases, J lost 10 bases, and 8 bases stayed unmatched. Germline lookup yields CDR1 SGHAT and CDR2 FQNNGV. The CDR3 loop is CASSPLAGGLPELFF. CDR3 coding DNA: TGTGCCAGCAGCCCGCTAGCGGGAGGGCTACCGGAGCTGTTTTTT.

The J gene is TRBJ1-2, the V gene TRBV2; D unresolved. Germline V gene sequence: CDR1 SNHLY, CDR2 FYNNEI. V lost 10 bases and J lost 4, with 13 bases in between. This CDR3 comprises 12 residues. The CDR3 coding sequence is TGTGCCATTGCAGGCGGACCCTATGGCTACACCTTC. Protein sequence: CAIAGGPYGYTF.

The rearrangement joins TRBV11-2 to TRBJ2-1; D possibly uses TRBD1 or TRBD2 (5 bases each). Germline CDR1 reads SGHAT; CDR2 reads FQNNGV. The CDR3 is 14 amino acids. Trimming shortened V by 7 bases and J by 8 bases, and 18 bases separated the two germline ends. The CDR3 spells CASKGSLYSDEQFF. The CDR3 region has the DNA TGTGCCAGCAAGGGGAGCCTTTATAGCGATGAGCAGTTCTTC.

This rearrangement joins TRBV15 to TRBJ2-5; TRBD1 aligns across 10 bases. Near its end, the DNA agrees better with TRBJ2-7, so the J call may be wrong. The CDR3 covers 13 residues. The germline gives CDR1 LNHNV, CDR2 YYDKDF (reference sequence). Here the CDR3 reads CATSKGQGSEQYF. The CDR3 nucleotides are TGTGCCACCAGCAAGGGACAGGGGTCCGAGCAGTACTTC.

The genes are TRBV4-3 and TRBJ1-4; 7 bases match TRBD1. The CDR3 spans 14 residues. Per the germline V gene, CDR1 is LGHNA and CDR2 is YSLEER. Trimming cost V 8 bases and J 4 bases; bases outside gene matches: 7. This CDR3 reads CASATGTVNEKLFF. The CDR3 region has the DNA TGCGCCAGCGCCACCGGGACAGTTAATGAAAAACTGTTTTTT.

The J gene is TRBJ2-5, the V gene TRBV27; TRBD2 aligns across 9 bases. The germline gives CDR1 MNHEY, CDR2 SMNVEV (reference sequence). The J segment lost 5 bases and the V segment lost 4 bases, leaving 8 bases of the junction unmatched. CDR3 size: 15 residues. The DNA for the CDR3 is TGTGCCAGCAGTTGGGTTAGCGGGGGCAAGGAGACCCAGTACTTC. Residues: CASSWVSGGKETQYF.

The V call is TRBV10-3, the J call TRBJ2-7; no clear D gene. The germline V and J ends were trimmed by 2 bases and 0 bases, with 11 bases remaining between them. This CDR3 has 15 residues. Germline CDR1 and CDR2: ENHRY and SYGVKD. The CDR3 DNA reads as TGTGCCATCAGTGAGCCGGCAGTTAACTCCTACGAGCAGTACTTC. It specifies CAISEPAVNSYEQYF.

V and J are TRBV5-5 and TRBJ1-2; D is uncertain. V lost 0 bases, J lost 7 bases, and 7 bases lay in between. Germline CDR1 SGHKS, CDR2 YYEKEE (reference sequence). The CDR3 has 12 amino acids. CDR3 loop: CASSLVLGGYTF. CDR3 coding DNA: TGTGCCAGCAGCTTGGTATTGGGTGGCTACACCTTC.

This chain joins TRBV29-1 and TRBJ1-2; D is uncertain. V lost 5 bases to trimming and J lost 8 bases, with 15 bases between them. Germline values: CDR1 SQVTM, CDR2 ANQGSEA. The CDR3 contains 12 residues. This chain's CDR3 is CSVRTESGGYTF. CDR3 in DNA: TGCAGCGTTCGGACGGAATCGGGCGGCTACACCTTC.

The V and J genes are TRBV9 and TRBJ1-1, with D unresolved. Trimming pared 3 bases from V and 5 bases from J, leaving 11 bases between. CDR1 and CDR2 (germline): SGDLS, YYNGEE. The CDR3 runs 13 residues. The chain's CDR3 is CASSERQWTEAFF. CDR3 in DNA: TGTGCCAGCAGCGAGCGCCAATGGACTGAAGCTTTCTTT.

For the CDR3, the DNA is TGTGCCAGCTCACCTCGGGACCCGAGGCATGTCATTCAGTACTTC. This translates into CASSPRDPRHVIQYF. J is TRBJ2-4 and V is TRBV18; D may match TRBD1 or TRBD2 (5 bases each). The CDR3 sequence is 15 residues long. V lost 3 bases and J lost 9, with 18 bases in between. Germline V gene lookup returns CDR1 KGHSH and CDR2 LQKENI. Using reference TRBV18 and TRBJ2-4 for the parts outside the CDR3, the full variable domain is NAGVMQNPRHLVRRRGQEARLRCSPMKGHSHVYWYRQLPEEGLKFMVYLQKENIIDESGMPKERFSAEFPKEGPSILRIQQVVRGDSAAYFCASSPRDPRHVIQYFGAGTRLSVL.

V gene TRBV18 combines with J gene TRBJ1-1; the D is unclear. Germline lookup yields CDR1 KGHSH and CDR2 LQKENI. V was trimmed by 6 bases and J by 4 bases, leaving 18 bases between them. The CDR3 length is 15 residues. The CDR3 DNA follows: TGTGCCAGCTCCCAAAATTACCCAGCCCCCACTGAAGCTTTCTTT. As protein: CASSQNYPAPTEAFF.

The rearrangement links TRBV11-2 to TRBJ1-1; perhaps TRBD1 as D (6 bases). The V end was cut by 1 base, the J end by 8 bases, with 11 bases between. This CDR3 comprises 13 residues. Germline-derived CDR1 and CDR2 are SGHAT and FQNNGV. This chain's CDR3 is CASSLGGLGEAFF. As DNA, the CDR3 is TGTGCCAGCAGCTTAGGGGGGCTGGGGGAAGCTTTCTTT.

This sequence joins TRBV18 and TRBJ1-5; 10 bases align to TRBD1. V was clipped by 3 bases and J by 7 bases; unmatched bases: 12. The germline V gene encodes CDR1 KGHSH and CDR2 LQKENI. This CDR3 region has 17 residues. The CDR3 loop reads CASSPAKTGGNVQPQHF. CDR3 sequence (DNA): TGTGCCAGCTCACCCGCAAAGACAGGGGGCAACGTCCAGCCCCAGCATTTT.

V gene TRBV4-1 combines with J gene TRBJ1-5, with 7 bases fitting TRBD1. The germline gives CDR1 MGHRA, CDR2 YSYEKL. The trim removed 0 bases at V and 1 base at J, leaving 9 bases unmatched. There are 18 residues in the CDR3. The CDR3 DNA is TGCGCCAGCAGCCAAGAGGGGCCAGGGGGAGGCAGCAATCAGCCCCAGCATTTT. Translated, it gives CASSQEGPGGGSNQPQHF.

The chain is built from TRBV20-1 and TRBJ1-1; D is unclear. V gave up 4 bases and J gave up 2 bases, with 5 bases separating them. The CDR3 consists of 11 residues. Germline-derived CDR1 and CDR2 are DFQATT and SNEGSKA (reference sequence). CDR3 residues: CSAIYNTEAFF. CDR3 coding DNA: TGCAGTGCTATCTATAACACTGAAGCTTTCTTT.

The chain uses TRBV9 and TRBJ2-3, with 8 bases fitting TRBD1. V trimming: 1 base; J trimming: 1 base; junction bases outside the gene matches: 2. The length of the CDR3 is 15 residues. Per the germline V gene, CDR1 is SGDLS and CDR2 is YYNGEE. CDR3 region: CASSVQGAGTDTQYF. The CDR3 region has the DNA TGTGCCAGCAGCGTACAGGGGGCAGGCACAGATACGCAGTATTTT.